This TCR beta chain came from a study of T-cell memory formation after mild COVID-19. General observations from the study: Within pre-infection memory, some responding clones were found, suggesting cross-reactive memory joined.

In the case of this clonotype: Its specificity is unknown.

Constant-segment primers were used for 5'RACE, and the resulting TCR alpha and TCR beta cDNA libraries carried sample barcodes and UMIs. TCRdb independently ran MiXCR on the 5' RACE reads; one entry per CDR3 protein. The table has 200,000 to 250,000 distinct CDR3 sequences, over 8.5% seen once. Material: PBMCs or a T cell subset sorted from them (not recorded which). The origin of this receptor is a young man who had mild COVID-19 (a few samples of this study predate the infection). Cell type and time point are not known.

The CDR3 sequence: CASSLRSDQETQYF. The CDR3 nucleotides read TGCGCCAGCAGCTTGAGGTCGGACCAAGAGACCCAGTACTTC. V gene TRBV5-1 combines with J gene TRBJ2-5; D remains ambiguous. CDR3 length equals 14 residues. V was pared by 1 base and J by 0 bases, with 7 bases between. Per the germline V gene, CDR1 is SGHRS and CDR2 is YFSETQ.